A selection of T cell receptor beta chains follows, all from one sample in a study of T cells after yellow fever vaccination. Using its own MiXCR run on the 5' RACE reads, TCRdb lists one record per CDR3 protein. The sample lists 200,000 to 300,000 distinct CDR3 sequences; approximately 3.6% were seen once. Specimen: PBMCs, collected 15 days after the yellow fever booster vaccination. All receptors derive from a man between 18 and 29 years old who received the YFV17D yellow fever vaccine. Both conserved end residues are part of each CDR3. The D gene is left open where the match is weak. Clone size is stated in some rows and not others, as once, few, many or a class when expanded.

d_gene	v_gene	abundance	j_gene	CDR3nt	CDR3aa
TRBD1	TRBV7-2	many	TRBJ1-1	TGTGCCAGCAGCTTAGACAGGGGGAGTCGGGAAGCTTTCTTT	CASSLDRGSREAFF
TRBD2	TRBV5-1	few	TRBJ2-3	TGCGCCAGCAGCCTTGGAGGAGGTCGGGGGGGCCTAGGTACGCAGTATTTT	CASSLGGGRGGLGTQYF
TRBD1	TRBV7-9	-	TRBJ2-3	TGTGCCAGCAGCCCGGACAGGGGCATAGGCACAGATACGCAGTATTTT	CASSPDRGIGTDTQYF
TRBD2	TRBV4-1	many	TRBJ2-5	TGCGCCAGCAGCCAGGGTAGACTAGCGGGGGAAGAGACCCAGTACTTC	CASSQGRLAGEETQYF
-	TRBV6-6	many	TRBJ1-1	TGTGCCAGCGGGTTGTTTACTGAAGCTTTCTTT	CASGLFTEAFF
-	TRBV5-4	many	TRBJ1-2	TGTGCCAGCAGCTTGGAGAGCAGCCCTTCCTATGGCTACACCTTC	CASSLESSPSYGYTF
-	TRBV20-1	many	TRBJ1-1	TGCAGTGCTAGAGATGGGAAGGGGTCTGAAGCTTTCTTT	CSARDGKGSEAFF
-	TRBV5-1	many	TRBJ2-2	TGCGCCAGCAGCGTACAGGGCACCGGGGAGCTGTTTTTT	CASSVQGTGELFF
-	TRBV6-5	many	TRBJ1-5	TGTGCCAGCAGTTATACAGGGAGTCAGCCCCAGCATTTT	CASSYTGSQPQHF
TRBD1	TRBV15	many	TRBJ1-2	TGTGCCACCAGCAGAGACCGGGACAGATACTATGGCTACACCTTC	CATSRDRDRYYGYTF
TRBD1	TRBV29-1	many	TRBJ2-1	TGCAGCGTTGAAGACCCCTTGGACAGGACAAAATACAATGAGCAGTTCTTC	CSVEDPLDRTKYNEQFF
TRBD2	TRBV20-1	few	TRBJ2-3	TGCAGTGCTAGAACTAGCGTAGGACGCGGAGTAGTAGATACGCAGTATTTT	CSARTSVGRGVVDTQYF
-	TRBV7-9	many	TRBJ1-5	TGTGCCAGCAGCTTTCACGCAGGGTCTTATAGCAATCAGCCCCAGCATTTT	CASSFHAGSYSNQPQHF
TRBD2	TRBV5-6	few	TRBJ2-3	TGTGCCAGCAGCGTCGGGACTATAAGTACGCAGTATTTT	CASSVGTISTQYF
-	TRBV20-1	many	TRBJ1-1	TGCAGTGCTAGGCCCGAGGGCTCCAGCACTGAAGCTTTCTTT	CSARPEGSSTEAFF
TRBD2	TRBV2	many	TRBJ2-1	TGTGCCAGCGCCAGACTAGCGACTAACCTCAATGAGCAGTTCTTC	CASARLATNLNEQFF
-	TRBV7-2	many	TRBJ1-1	TGTGCCAGCAGCTTAATCGGGGGCGACGCTTTCTTT	CASSLIGGDAFF
-	TRBV7-2	many	TRBJ2-1	TGTGCCAGCAGCTTAGTTATTGGGAGCTCCTACAATGAGCAGTTCTTC	CASSLVIGSSYNEQFF
-	TRBV5-6	many	TRBJ2-5	TGTGCCAGCAGCCCTGAGTCCCGGGACATTGGGACCCAGTACTTC	CASSPESRDIGTQYF
-	TRBV4-1	many	TRBJ1-1	TGCGCCAGCAGCCGTGGTGTAGGGGTTAGGGAAGCTTTCTTT	CASSRGVGVREAFF
-	TRBV28	many	TRBJ2-2	TGTGCCAGCAGTCCCACCTCCGGGGTGAACACCGGGGAGCTGTTTTTT	CASSPTSGVNTGELFF
-	TRBV5-4	many	TRBJ2-3	TGTGCCAGCAGCTCAGCCACCCAATCGGATACGCAGTATTTT	CASSSATQSDTQYF
-	TRBV6-5	many	TRBJ2-2	TGTGCCAGCAGTTCGTCCGCGGGCACCGGGGAGCTGTTTTTT	CASSSSAGTGELFF
-	TRBV29-1	many	TRBJ2-2	TGCAGCGTTGAAATAGGGGCGGGGAACACCGGGGAGCTGTTTTTT	CSVEIGAGNTGELFF
-	TRBV2	-	TRBJ1-1	TGTGCCAGCGAGGGAAACTCTGAAGCTTTCTTT	CASEGNSEAFF
TRBD1	TRBV6-5	many	TRBJ2-1	TGTGCCAGCAGACCCTGGGACAGGGGTCCCTACAATGAGCAGTTCTTC	CASRPWDRGPYNEQFF
-	TRBV11-3	many	TRBJ2-5	TGTGCCAGCAGCTTCGGTCAGGAAGAGACCCAGTACTTC	CASSFGQEETQYF
TRBD1	TRBV7-9	many	TRBJ2-5	TGTGCCAGCAGCTTAGCGGAGACAGGGGGCGCGGAGACCCAGTACTTC	CASSLAETGGAETQYF
-	TRBV29-1	many	TRBJ1-3	TGCAGCGTAAACCAGGGAAACACCATATATTTT	CSVNQGNTIYF
-	TRBV5-1	many	TRBJ2-5	TGCGCCAGCAGCTTGGAAGGGACGCCCGAAGAGACCCAGTACTTC	CASSLEGTPEETQYF
-	TRBV7-9	many	TRBJ2-1	TGTGCCAGCAGCTTAGTCCCCTTTATCGAGCAGTTCTTC	CASSLVPFIEQFF
-	TRBV30	many	TRBJ1-2	TGTGCCTGGAGTGTAGCCGCCTATGGCTACACCTTC	CAWSVAAYGYTF
-	TRBV3-1	many	TRBJ1-1	TGTGCCAGCAGCCAAGGACGGACTGAAGCTTTCTTT	CASSQGRTEAFF
TRBD1	TRBV9	-	TRBJ1-1	TGTGCCAGCAGCGACGGGACAGGGGGCCAGGGGAACACTGAAGCTTTCTTT	CASSDGTGGQGNTEAFF
-	TRBV5-1	many	TRBJ1-2	TGCGCCAGCAGCTTGGACAACTATGGCTACACCTTC	CASSLDNYGYTF
-	TRBV29-1	many	TRBJ2-2	TGCAGCGTCCAGGGTGGGACAACGAACACCGGGGAGCTGTTTTTT	CSVQGGTTNTGELFF
-	TRBV5-4	many	TRBJ1-6	TGTGCCAGCAGCTTGGAGGGGGGGAATTCACCCCTCCACTTT	CASSLEGGNSPLHF
-	TRBV4-2	few	TRBJ1-6	TGTGCCAGCAGCCAAGAATCAAGAGGGTGGCAGTACCCAGGATCCTATAATTCACCCCTCCACTTT	CASSQESRGWQYPGSYNSPLHF
TRBD2	TRBV25-1	many	TRBJ2-5	TGTGCCAGCAGTGACCCCTCTAGCGGGGGGCCCCAAGAGACCCAGTACTTC	CASSDPSSGGPQETQYF
TRBD1	TRBV12-3/TRBV12-4	-	TRBJ1-2	TGTGCCAGCAGTCCGAGGACAGGGGCCTATGGCTACACCTTC	CASSPRTGAYGYTF
TRBD2	TRBV7-6	many	TRBJ2-5	TGTGCCAGCAGATGGGATTCGGGGGGGCAAGAGACCCAGTACTTC	CASRWDSGGQETQYF
-	TRBV3-1	many	TRBJ1-3	TGTGCCAGCAGTACCGACCCGGCTTACTCTGGAAACACCATATATTTT	CASSTDPAYSGNTIYF
-	TRBV20-1	many	TRBJ1-5	TGCAGTGCTAGGACTTGGAGGGCCGGTCAGCCCCAGCATTTT	CSARTWRAGQPQHF
-	TRBV4-1	many	TRBJ2-5	TGCGCCAGCAAGGAGGGCTTTTCCCTGGAGACCCAGTACTTC	CASKEGFSLETQYF
-	TRBV5-1	many	TRBJ2-5	TGCGCCAGCAGCTTGGCGGCAGTACAAGAGACCCAGTACTTC	CASSLAAVQETQYF
TRBD2	TRBV7-6	many	TRBJ2-5	TGTGCCAGCAGCTTAGAAATAGGGAGGGGAGAGACCCAGTACTTC	CASSLEIGRGETQYF
TRBD2	TRBV4-2	many	TRBJ2-7	TGTGCCAGCAGCCAAGTTGCGGGGGTCTCCTACGAGCAGTACTTC	CASSQVAGVSYEQYF
-	TRBV27	many	TRBJ1-4	TGTGCCAGCAGTTGGGAGTGGGGGCCTAATGAAAAACTGTTTTTT	CASSWEWGPNEKLFF
-	TRBV30	-	TRBJ1-5	TGTGCCTGGGGGACATGGGGTCCTCAGCCCCAGCATTTT	CAWGTWGPQPQHF
TRBD1	TRBV10-2	many	TRBJ1-1	TGCGCCAGCAGTGAGTGGCGGCAGGGGGAAGCTGAAGCTTTCTTT	CASSEWRQGEAEAFF